A selection of T cell receptor beta chains follows, all from one sample in a study of a mutant IDH1 vaccine in newly diagnosed glioma. These receptors have no known antigen. Sequencing was performed with immunoSEQ multiplex PCR; in TCRdb, only in-frame clones are kept and a portion is missing. The sample lists 30,000 to 35,000 clones; approximately 53% were seen once. Material: PBMCs, obtained from a glioma patient whose treatment included an IDH1 peptide vaccine. These receptors were collected from a woman aged 18-29 years with glioma. The CDR3 runs from the conserved cysteine through the conserved F or W. The order of the fields is V gene, J gene, CDR3 length, D gene, clone size, CDR3 protein, CDR3 DNA. The D gene is left open where the match is weak. Part of the rows lack a size; the others show once, few, many or a class for expanded clones.

>TRBV9|TRBJ2-3|10|.|.
CASSGYTQYF
TGTGCCAGCAGCGGATATACGCAGTATTTT
>TRBV30|TRBJ2-3|15|.|.
CAWMLNAGGTDTQYF
TGTGCCTGGATGCTCAACGCTGGTGGAACAGATACGCAGTATTTT
>TRBV7-9|TRBJ1-3|18|.|.
CASSPLISTGISGNTIYF
TGTGCCAGCAGCCCCCTGATATCCACAGGGATAAGTGGAAACACCATATATTTT
>TRBV6-1|TRBJ1-4|13|TRBD1|.
CASRTGYTEKLFF
TGTGCCAGCAGGACAGGGTATACGGAAAAACTGTTTTTT
>TRBV18|TRBJ2-7|16|.|.
CASSPTTGYASYEQYF
TGTGCCAGCTCACCCACAACAGGATACGCATCCTACGAGCAGTACTTC
>TRBV28|TRBJ2-3|16|.|.
CASSEATGGTTDTQYF
TGTGCCAGCAGTGAGGCGACAGGTGGGACCACAGATACGCAGTATTTT
>TRBV7-2|TRBJ1-5|17|.|.
CASSLGGGVGRNQPQHF
TGTGCCAGCAGCTTAGGAGGGGGGGTTGGACGTAATCAGCCCCAGCATTTT
>TRBV6-5|TRBJ1-3|16|.|few
CASSLFRQSSGNTIYF
TGTGCCAGCAGTTTATTCCGACAGAGCTCTGGAAACACCATATATTTT
>TRBV2|TRBJ2-2|14|.|.
CASSVLSNTGELFF
TGTGCCAGCAGTGTTCTCTCGAACACCGGGGAGCTGTTTTTT
>TRBV30|TRBJ2-5|14|TRBD2|few
CAWSRGGAQETQYF
TGTGCCTGGAGCCGCGGGGGGGCACAAGAGACCCAGTACTTC
>TRBV27|TRBJ2-7|12|.|.
CASSEREKEQYF
TGTGCCAGCAGTGAAAGGGAGAAAGAGCAGTACTTC
>TRBV28|TRBJ1-5|15|.|few
CASSFRQPVNQPQHF
TGTGCCAGCAGTTTCAGGCAGCCAGTCAATCAGCCCCAGCATTTT
>TRBV13|TRBJ2-3|11|.|.
CASSFRITQYF
TGTGCCAGCAGCTTCAGGATTACGCAGTATTTT
>TRBV9|TRBJ2-1|16|TRBD2|.
CASSASGTSGNNEQFF
TGTGCCAGCAGCGCCTCCGGGACTAGCGGTAACAATGAGCAGTTCTTC
>TRBV5-6|TRBJ2-6|15|.|.
CASSRGREWANVLTF
TGTGCCAGCAGCAGGGGCCGAGAGTGGGCCAACGTCCTGACTTTC
>TRBV2|TRBJ2-7|15|TRBD2|.
CASSDPRTSRYEQYF
TGTGCCAGCAGTGACCCACGGACTAGCAGATACGAGCAGTACTTC
>TRBV19|TRBJ1-6|15|.|.
CASSPKSSGDSPLHF
TGTGCCAGTAGCCCAAAATCCTCAGGGGATTCACCCCTCCACTTT
>TRBV10-3|TRBJ1-2|13|TRBD1|.
CTMGDRDRNGYTF
TGTACCATGGGCGATAGGGACAGGAATGGCTACACCTTC
>TRBV18|TRBJ1-1|15|TRBD1|once
CASRRVTGSNTEAFF
TGTGCCAGCCGGAGAGTGACAGGGTCTAACACTGAAGCTTTCTTT
>TRBV7-9|TRBJ1-5|14|TRBD1|.
CASSLTGGEQPQHF
TGTGCCAGCAGCTTAACAGGGGGGGAGCAGCCCCAGCATTTT
>TRBV11-2|TRBJ2-5|15|TRBD1|few
CASSGNRGARETQYF
TGTGCCAGCAGCGGTAACAGGGGAGCGAGGGAGACCCAGTACTTC
>TRBV5-4|TRBJ2-1|15|.|.
CASSLGQKTYNEQFF
TGTGCCAGCAGCTTGGGACAGAAGACCTACAATGAGCAGTTCTTC
>TRBV6-5|TRBJ1-5|15|TRBD1|.
CASSYSRQGRQPQHF
TGTGCCAGCAGTTACTCTCGACAGGGACGTCAGCCCCAGCATTTT
>TRBV6-5|TRBJ1-3|14|.|.
CASSYSQDGNTIYF
TGTGCCAGCAGTTACTCTCAGGATGGAAACACCATATATTTT
>TRBV11-3|TRBJ2-7|12|.|.
CATQGEDYEQYF
TGTGCCACACAGGGAGAGGACTACGAGCAGTACTTC
>TRBV7-9|TRBJ1-1|13|TRBD1|.
CASSSQTGSEAFF
TGTGCCAGCAGCTCCCAGACAGGGTCTGAAGCTTTCTTT
>TRBV18|TRBJ1-5|17|.|few
CASSPQRQVLGNQPQHF
TGTGCCAGCTCACCCCAAAGACAGGTCTTGGGTAATCAGCCCCAGCATTTT
>TRBV6-6|TRBJ1-2|16|.|few
CASSPGTRNLNYGYTF
TGTGCCAGCAGTCCCGGGACAAGAAACCTGAACTATGGCTACACCTTC
>TRBV6-1|TRBJ1-5|15|.|few
CASSSGRLWDQPQHF
TGTGCCAGCAGCTCCGGCAGGTTATGGGATCAGCCCCAGCATTTT